These 5 T cell receptor beta chains came from one sample sequenced in a study of CD8+CD57+ T cells in acquired aplastic anemia. Genomic DNA was employed as the template in profiling TCR beta VDJ and CDR3. TCRdb analysed the reads with MiXCR anew, one entry per CDR3 protein. The table has about 180,000 distinct CDR3 sequences, 55% to 65% seen once. Patients chosen for sequencing had shown CD8+CD57+ cell expansion by flow cytometry. The sample consisted of sorted CD4+, CD8+, or CD8+CD57+ T cells (not recorded which) from PBMCs. The receptors here all came from a human donor with aplastic anemia.

The V and J genes are TRBV7-8 and TRBJ1-2, with 8 bases lining up with TRBD1. The CDR3 is 13 amino acids. From germline, CDR1 is SGHVS and CDR2 FQNEAQ. V shed 5 bases and J 4 bases; nucleotides not matched to a gene: 3. CDR3 protein: CASSRTGGYGYTF. The DNA for the CDR3 is TGTGCCAGCAGCCGAACAGGGGGCTATGGCTACACCTTC. Full variable domain (rest looked up from reference TRBV7-8 and TRBJ1-2): GAGVSQSPRYKVAKRGQDVALRCDPISGHVSLFWYQQALGQGPEFLTYFQNEAQLDKSGLPSDRFFAERPEGSVSTLKIQRTQQEDSAVYLCASSRTGGYGYTFGSGTRLTVV.

The chain couples TRBV14 to TRBJ2-7, with D uncertain. Per the germline V gene, CDR1 is SGHDN and CDR2 is FVKESK. Trimming shortened V by 4 bases and J by 2 bases, and 6 bases separated the two germline ends. This CDR3 is built from 12 residues. CDR3: CASSRDPYEQYF. The CDR3 DNA is TGTGCCAGCAGCCGCGACCCCTACGAGCAGTACTTC.

This clonotype was seen once. The germline gene is not matched at one end of the junction; a read error may be the cause. Here the CDR3 reads CASSLGQGASRF. CDR3 coding DNA: TGCGCCAGCAGCCTTGGACAGGGGGCGAGTCGGTTT. V and J are TRBV5-1 and TRBJ1-1; 11 bases are a match to TRBD1. The CDR3 consists of 12 residues. CDR1 is SGHRS and CDR2 is YFSETQ in the germline V gene. Based on the CDR3 plus reference TRBV5-1 and TRBJ1-1, the full variable domain is KAGVTQTPRYLIKTRGQQVTLSCSPISGHRSVSWYQQTPGQGLQFLFEYFSETQRNKGNFPGRFSGRQFSNSRSEMNVSTLELGDSALYLCASSLGQGASRFGQGTRLTVV.

This clonotype was seen a handful of times. The rearrangement links TRBV24-1 to TRBJ2-2; D ambiguous. This CDR3 is 14 amino acids long. The V end lost 9 bases, the J end lost 2 bases, and 12 bases lay between the germline ends. The germline V gene has CDR1 KGHDR and CDR2 SFDVKD. DNA of the CDR3: TGTGCCACCCGTGCCTATTCAAACACCGGGGAGCTGTTTTTT. Residues: CATRAYSNTGELFF.

This chain links TRBV5-6 with TRBJ2-5, with 8 bases aligning to TRBD2. The V gene end was trimmed by 7 bases and the J gene end by 6 bases; junction bases not matched to a gene: 8. This CDR3 has 13 amino acids. Germline values: CDR1 SGHDT, CDR2 YYEEEE. Written as DNA, the CDR3 is TGTGCCAGCCAAACCGGGGGGGGAAAGACCCAGTACTTC. This gives the protein CASQTGGGKTQYF. The entire variable domain, with the rest obtained from reference TRBV5-6 and TRBJ2-5, is as follows: DAGVTQSPTHLIKTRGQQVTLRCSPKSGHDTVSWYQQALGQGPQFIFQYYEEEERQRGNFPDRFSGHQFPNYSSELNVNALLLGDSALYLCASQTGGGKTQYFGPGTRLLVL.